A single sample is the source of the 5 T cell receptor beta chains below, sequenced in a study of blood T cell repertoires in COVID-19. TCRdb's table, derived via immunoSEQ multiplex PCR, lists solely in-frame clones and lacks some. Altogether roughly 260,000 clones are present, roughly 86% being singletons, with the ten largest covering around 9.1%. Sequencing used peripheral blood. The origin of the receptors is a man aged 40-49 years who had recovered from COVID-19.

The count of this clone is one. This rearrangement joins TRBV27 to TRBJ1-5; perhaps TRBD1 as D (6 bases). The length of the CDR3 is 15 residues. V shed 3 bases and J shed 7 bases, with 16 bases lying between them. Germline V gene sequence: CDR1 MNHEY, CDR2 SMNVEV (reference sequence). DNA for the CDR3: TGTGCCAGCAGTTTCGTCGGGGGGCTGGGGCAGCCCCAGCATTTT. It translates to CASSFVGGLGQPQHF.

Ten or more counts support this clone. The V and J genes are TRBV18 and TRBJ2-5, with D hard to call. V lost 6 bases and J 2 bases, leaving 10 bases between the germline ends. Germline assignment: CDR1 KGHSH and CDR2 LQKENI. This CDR3 contains 13 residues. CDR3 sequence (DNA): TGTGCCAGCTCTTTAGACTTACAAGAGACCCAGTACTTC. Protein product: CASSLDLQETQYF.

V is TRBV11-2 and J is TRBJ2-7, with 7 bases lining up with TRBD1. This CDR3 spans 17 amino acids. Looked up from germline, CDR1 is SGHAT and CDR2 is FQNNGV. Trimming at V came to 2 bases and at J to 2 bases, leaving 12 bases not matched to a gene. The CDR3 reads CASSLRTGRRLTYEQYF. The CDR3 DNA sequence: TGTGCCAGCAGCTTAAGGACAGGCAGGAGGTTGACCTACGAGCAGTACTTC.

The chain couples TRBV7-6 to TRBJ1-6, with D hard to call. The CDR3 runs to 14 residues. Germline loops: CDR1 SGHVS, CDR2 FNYEAQ. Trimming took 1 base from V and 5 from J, leaving 6 bases between them. The CDR3 here is CASSLVGDNSPLHF. The CDR3 bases are TGTGCCAGCAGCTTAGTCGGGGATAATTCACCCCTCCACTTT.

V is TRBV5-8 and J is TRBJ1-1; the match to TRBD1 covers 7 bases. CDR1 SGHTS and CDR2 YDEGEE come from the germline V gene. This CDR3 spans 12 amino acids. V shed 0 bases, J shed 11 bases, and the junction held 4 bases outside the gene matches. The CDR3 sequence: CASSLVTGKAFF. The CDR3 DNA reads TGTGCCAGCAGCTTGGTGACAGGGAAGGCTTTCTTT.